What follows are 5 T cell receptor beta chains derived from one specimen sequenced in a study of spatial heterogeneity in lung cancer. Time point reported: sample taken at primary tumor resection. Each CDR3 protein is one row after TCRdb ran MiXCR on the 5' RACE reads. The table records roughly 80,000 distinct CDR3 sequences, around 7.3% of them present only once. The material was PBMCs, obtained at surgery. Receptors were obtained from a male donor with early-stage non-small cell lung cancer.

This clonotype was found a few times. V and J are TRBV5-1 and TRBJ2-5; either TRBD1 or TRBD2 may fit D (5 bases each). From germline, CDR1 is SGHRS and CDR2 YFSETQ. Trimming stripped 3 bases from V and 3 bases from J, with 15 bases between. This CDR3 has 15 amino acids. CDR3 region: CASSSPGRKEETQYF. CDR3 sequence (DNA): TGCGCCAGCAGCTCCCCGGGACGGAAAGAAGAGACCCAGTACTTC.

This clonotype occurred a few times. The DNA of the CDR3 is TGTGCCAGCAGCTCCCCCCGAGCGACCCTCCACTTT. Protein: CASSSPRATLHF. The rearrangement uses TRBV7-2 and TRBJ1-6; D unclear. V was cut by 4 bases and J by 14 bases, with 12 bases left in between. This CDR3 is 12 amino acids long. Germline V gene data show CDR1 as SGHTA and CDR2 as FQGNSA.

This clonotype was detected many times. The V gene is TRBV20-1, the J gene TRBJ1-1, with 8 positions matching TRBD1. The CDR3 is made up of 14 amino acids. J gave up 6 bases and V 1 base, and 7 bases lay outside the gene matches. Germline V CDR1 and CDR2: DFQATT, SNEGSKA (reference sequence). This chain's CDR3 is CSARALWDRSEAFF. The CDR3 DNA follows: TGCAGTGCTAGAGCACTGTGGGACAGGTCTGAAGCTTTCTTT.

This clonotype was detected ten times or more. The chain carries TRBV27 and TRBJ2-7; tentative D call: TRBD2 (6 bases). Germline V gives CDR1 MNHEY, CDR2 SMNVEV (reference sequence). The CDR3 covers 17 residues. Trimming removed 2 bases at V and 0 bases at J, with 17 bases between. The CDR3 DNA reads as TGTGCCAGCAGTTTAGAATGGGCTAGCGACCTCTCCTACGAGCAGTACTTC. Translation gives CASSLEWASDLSYEQYF.

This clonotype was seen repeatedly, ten times or more. The J gene is TRBJ2-7, the V gene TRBV3-1; the D gene is possibly TRBD1 (5 bases). V was shortened by 4 bases and J by 2 bases, with 9 bases between the two germline ends. The CDR3 is 13 residues long. Germline V gene data show CDR1 as LGHDT and CDR2 as YNNKEL (reference sequence). CDR3 amino acids: CASSLRVPYEQYF. The CDR3 region has the DNA TGTGCCAGCAGCCTCAGGGTCCCCTACGAGCAGTACTTC.